The present T cell receptor beta chain was sequenced within a study of vaccination effects on CD4 cells after COVID-19. Clones were read by immunoSEQ multiplex PCR, and TCRdb kept only the in-frame ones, dropping some. The sample lists tens of thousands of clones, 82% occurring once. About this clone: Its antigen is unknown.

Antigen-specific CD4+ T cells were first expanded with viral peptide pools by the ViraFEST assay and only then sequenced. Having been cultured for less than 12 days, the cells underwent CD4+ T cell isolation. Two-dose vaccination with either BNT162b2 or mRNA-1273 was given to the participants. No vaccinee had earlier SARS-CoV-2 infection, and nucleocapsid antibodies were negative. Half-medium changes using IL-2 medium occurred on days 3 and 7. Overall study results and limits: Clonal contraction was marked in infection- and vaccine-induced clones late after vaccination.

The receptor was isolated from a human donor who received a COVID-19 vaccine. Some clones in this sample may be carry-over from other donors' samples. Sequenced here: CD4+ T cells from PBMCs cultured with HCoV-NL63 spike peptides, sampled after COVID-19 vaccination.

CDR3 nucleotide sequence: TGTGCCAGCAGCTTAAGGCCCCGGGGGCTGGAGACCCAGTACTTC. Protein: CASSLRPRGLETQYF. This rearrangement joins TRBV7-9 to TRBJ2-5; possibly TRBD1 or TRBD2 for D (6 bases each). Trimming pared 2 bases from V and 5 bases from J, leaving 15 bases between. Germline V CDR1 and CDR2: SEHNR, FQNEAQ (reference sequence). The CDR3 has 15 amino acids.